This TCR beta chain derives from a study of graft-versus-host responses after intestinal transplantation. Study-wide background: Recipients uniformly received anti-thymocyte globulin induction, followed by tacrolimus and steroids for approximately 3 years.

The protocol was immunoSEQ multiplex PCR, while the TCRdb copy is restricted to in-frame clones and leaves out a portion. The sample lists approximately 39,000 clones, around 94% occurring once. The CDR3 length is 14 residues. Trimming cost V 4 bases and J 10 bases, with 15 bases left between them. The study's findings and limits: Elevated graft-versus-host to host-versus-graft clonal ratios in allografts were recorded for patients with graft-donor T cell macrochimerism.

Note on this clone: The antigen is unknown.

The sequence came from a human donor who was the organ donor for an intestinal transplant. V and J are TRBV5-3 and TRBJ1-6; tentative D call: TRBD1 (6 bases). TRBV5-3 is marked as an open reading frame, function uncertain. The source was unstimulated CD4+ T cells sorted from spleen or lymph node cells, collected before transplant. The DNA of the CDR3 is TGTGCCAGAAGCCGGGGCCAGGGGCGGTCACCCCTCCACTTT. Translated: CARSRGQGRSPLHF.